These 11 T cell receptor beta chains share one sample of origin, sequenced in a study of CD8+ T cells in alopecia areata. Extraction of RNA preceded its reverse transcription into cDNA, which served as the sequencing template. Libraries were prepared by immunoSEQ multiplex PCR; TCRdb keeps only in-frame clonotypes and omits some of them. The repertoire holds fewer than 200,000 clones, 50% to 60% seen once, with approximately 15% in the top ten. The source was CD4+ T cells sorted from blood, collected at week 0. These receptors originate from a human donor with alopecia areata.

A remark on this clone: The sample holds other DNA sequences that translate to the same CDR3. The CDR3 DNA follows: TGCGCCAGCAGCTTGGACCGGGGCCAAGAGACCCAGTACTTC. Translated: CASSLDRGQETQYF. The rearrangement uses TRBV5-1 and TRBJ2-5, with D maybe TRBD2 (5 bases). The V end lost 0 bases, the J end lost 1 base, and 7 bases lay between the germline ends. CDR1 is SGHRS and CDR2 is YFSETQ in the germline V gene. The CDR3 has 14 amino acids.

The chain combines TRBV7-6 with TRBJ2-2; D may be TRBD1 (7 bases). The CDR3 covers 15 residues. Germline CDR1 is SGHVS and CDR2 is FNYEAQ. Trimming took 0 bases from V and 7 from J, leaving 12 bases between them. In DNA, the CDR3 is TGTGCCAGCAGCTTAGCGACAGGGAGGATCGGGGAGCTGTTTTTT. It codes for CASSLATGRIGELFF.

The rearrangement joins TRBV4-1 to TRBJ1-5; D is perhaps TRBD1 (6 bases). Germline values: CDR1 MGHRA, CDR2 YSYEKL. This CDR3 comprises 18 residues. V lost 4 bases and J lost 0, with 19 bases in between. The CDR3 nucleotides are TGCGCCAGCAGCCGATCAACACCGGACAGAGATAGCAATCAGCCCCAGCATTTT. Amino acid sequence: CASSRSTPDRDSNQPQHF.

As regards this clone: The germline gene is not matched at one end of the junction; a read error may be the cause. The chain couples TRBV27 to TRBJ2-2, with D maybe TRBD1 (6 bases). CDR3 size: 14 residues. The germline CDR1 and CDR2 sequences are MNHEY and SMNVEV (reference sequence). In nucleotides, the CDR3 is TGTGCCAGCAGTTTTACAGGGAACGCCGGGGAGCTGTTTTTT. Protein product: CASSFTGNAGELFF.

The chain employs TRBV9 and TRBJ1-2, with D possibly matching TRBD1 (5 bases). This CDR3 is built from 15 residues. The germline V and J ends were trimmed by 6 bases and 2 bases, with 17 bases remaining between them. The germline V gene has CDR1 SGDLS and CDR2 YYNGEE. Here the CDR3 reads CASKSGPKANYGYTF. The CDR3 nucleotides are TGTGCCAGCAAGTCAGGGCCAAAAGCAAACTATGGCTACACCTTC. Using reference TRBV9 and TRBJ1-2 for the parts outside the CDR3, the full variable domain is DSGVTQTPKHLITATGQRVTLRCSPRSGDLSVYWYQQSLDQGLQFLIQYYNGEERAKGNILERFSAQQFPDLHSELNLSSLELGDSALYFCASKSGPKANYGYTFGSGTRLTVV.

The chain joins TRBV30 to TRBJ1-1; tentative D call: TRBD1 (5 bases). Trimming pared 0 bases from V and 1 base from J, leaving 12 bases between. In germline, CDR1 is GTSNPN, CDR2 SVGIG (reference sequence). The CDR3 is 15 amino acids. CDR3: CAWSVRGLWNTEAFF. For the CDR3, the DNA is TGTGCCTGGAGTGTACGGGGGTTGTGGAACACTGAAGCTTTCTTT.

The chain links TRBV15 to TRBJ1-6; 8 bases map to TRBD1. The CDR3 has 13 amino acids. From germline, CDR1 is LNHNV and CDR2 YYDKDF (reference sequence). V gave up 8 bases and J gave up 7 bases; unmatched junction bases: 4. CDR3 residues: CATAGGQNSPLHF. CDR3 bases: TGTGCCACCGCAGGGGGCCAAAATTCACCCCTCCACTTT.

The table lists this clone with a count of one. V and J are TRBV29-1 and TRBJ1-1; 8 bases align to TRBD1. Germline CDR1 and CDR2: SQVTM and ANQGSEA. The CDR3 is 13 residues long. The ends lost 6 bases at V and 4 bases at J; junction bases unmatched: 7. The DNA of the CDR3 is TGCAGCGTCACTTACGGACAGGGCACTGAAGCTTTCTTT. The encoded protein is CSVTYGQGTEAFF.

V is TRBV5-1 and J is TRBJ2-5; D might be TRBD2 (5 bases). Trimming took off 0 bases at V and 3 bases at J, with 12 bases between the two ends. Germline V gene data show CDR1 as SGHRS and CDR2 as YFSETQ. The CDR3 sequence is 15 residues long. CDR3 protein: CASSLVPGSEETQYF. As DNA, the CDR3 is TGCGCCAGCAGCTTGGTCCCGGGGAGTGAAGAGACCCAGTACTTC.

This chain connects TRBV4-2 to TRBJ1-5; D remains unclear. Germline V gene lookup returns CDR1 LGHNA and CDR2 YNFKEQ. CDR3 length: 13 amino acids. The V end lost 0 bases, the J end lost 7 bases, and 7 bases lay between the germline ends. The CDR3 sequence is CASSQDMQQPQHF. The CDR3 DNA reads as TGTGCCAGCAGCCAAGATATGCAACAGCCCCAGCATTTT.

DNA for the CDR3: TGCAGCGTAGGACAGGGTCAAGCTTTCTTT. It translates to CSVGQGQAFF. This chain uses TRBV29-1 with TRBJ1-1; 8 bases align to TRBD1. Germline V gene data show CDR1 as SQVTM and CDR2 as ANQGSEA. With 6 bases clipped from V and 9 bases from J, the junction kept 3 bases outside the gene matches. CDR3 length equals 10 residues.